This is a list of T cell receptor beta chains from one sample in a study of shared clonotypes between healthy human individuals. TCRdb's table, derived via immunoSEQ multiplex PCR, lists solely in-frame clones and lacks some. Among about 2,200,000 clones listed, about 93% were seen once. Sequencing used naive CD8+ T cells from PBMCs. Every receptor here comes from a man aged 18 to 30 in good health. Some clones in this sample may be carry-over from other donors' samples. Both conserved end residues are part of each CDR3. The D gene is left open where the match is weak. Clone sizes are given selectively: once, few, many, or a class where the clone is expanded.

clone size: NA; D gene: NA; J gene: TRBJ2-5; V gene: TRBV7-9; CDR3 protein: CASSQDPKETQYF; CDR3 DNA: TGTGCCAGCAGCCAAGACCCAAAAGAGACCCAGTACTTC
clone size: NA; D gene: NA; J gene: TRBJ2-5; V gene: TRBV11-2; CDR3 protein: CASSLEPGRSGETQYF; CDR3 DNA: TGTGCCAGCAGCTTAGAACCCGGACGGAGCGGCGAGACCCAGTACTTC
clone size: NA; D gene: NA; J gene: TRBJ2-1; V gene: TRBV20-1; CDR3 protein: CSASAGNEQFF; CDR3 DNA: TGCAGTGCTAGTGCGGGCAATGAGCAGTTCTTC
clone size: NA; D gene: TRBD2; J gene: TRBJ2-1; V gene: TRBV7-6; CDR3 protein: CASSPRLAGGRNEQFF; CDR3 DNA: TGTGCCAGCAGCCCCCGGCTAGCGGGAGGCAGGAATGAGCAGTTCTTC
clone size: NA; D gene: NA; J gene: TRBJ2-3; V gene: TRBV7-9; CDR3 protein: CASSRPTETFTDTQYF; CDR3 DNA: TGTGCCAGCAGCCGCCCAACAGAAACTTTCACAGATACGCAGTATTTT
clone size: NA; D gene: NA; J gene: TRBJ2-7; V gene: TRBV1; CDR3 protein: CTSSQDHGTGTDAFDRKNEQYF; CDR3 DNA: TGCACCAGCAGCCAAGACCACGGAACCGGGACAGACGCCTTCGATCGTAAAAACGAGCAGTACTTC
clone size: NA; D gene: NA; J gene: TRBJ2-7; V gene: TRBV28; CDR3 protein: CASSFGAVYEQYF; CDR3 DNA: TGTGCCAGCAGTTTTGGGGCGGTATACGAGCAGTACTTC
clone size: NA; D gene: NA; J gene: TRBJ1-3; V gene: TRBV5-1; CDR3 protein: CASSLFGREYSGNTIYF; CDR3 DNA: TGCGCCAGCAGCTTGTTTGGCAGGGAATACTCTGGAAACACCATATATTTT
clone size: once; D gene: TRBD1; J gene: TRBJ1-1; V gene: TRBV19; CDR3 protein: CASSIPTGVGDTEAFF; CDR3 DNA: TGTGCCAGTAGTATCCCAACAGGGGTTGGGGACACTGAAGCTTTCTTT
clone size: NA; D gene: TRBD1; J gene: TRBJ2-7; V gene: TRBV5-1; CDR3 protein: CASSLARTGTNEQYF; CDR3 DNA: TGCGCCAGCAGCTTGGCCCGGACAGGGACAAACGAGCAGTACTTC
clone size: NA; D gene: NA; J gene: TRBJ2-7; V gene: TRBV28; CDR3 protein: CASGNGRRAEQYF; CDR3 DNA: TGTGCAAGCGGTAACGGCCGCCGGGCCGAGCAGTACTTC
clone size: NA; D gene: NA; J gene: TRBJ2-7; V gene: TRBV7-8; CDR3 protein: CASSPLRDWTYEQYF; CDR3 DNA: TGTGCCAGCAGCCCGCTCCGGGACTGGACCTACGAGCAGTACTTC
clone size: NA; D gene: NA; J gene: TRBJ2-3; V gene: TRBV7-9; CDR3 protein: CASSPGWADSTDTQYF; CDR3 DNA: TGTGCCAGCAGCCCTGGTTGGGCAGATAGCACAGATACGCAGTATTTT
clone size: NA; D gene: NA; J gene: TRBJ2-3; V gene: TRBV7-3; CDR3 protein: CASRSRDSGTDTQYF; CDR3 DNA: TGTGCCAGCAGATCCCGGGACTCCGGCACAGATACGCAGTATTTT
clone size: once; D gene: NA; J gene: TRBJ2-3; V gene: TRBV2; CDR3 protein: CASRGNLDTQYF; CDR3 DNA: TGTGCCAGCAGAGGGAATCTGGATACGCAGTATTTT
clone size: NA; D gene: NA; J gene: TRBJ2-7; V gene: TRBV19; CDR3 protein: CASSAGGTYEQYF; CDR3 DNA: TGTGCCAGTAGTGCAGGAGGTACCTACGAGCAGTACTTC
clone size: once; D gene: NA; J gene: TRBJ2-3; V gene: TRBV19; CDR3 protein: CASRVAGLSTDTQYF; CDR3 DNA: TGTGCCAGCCGTGTCGCGGGACTCAGCACAGATACGCAGTATTTT
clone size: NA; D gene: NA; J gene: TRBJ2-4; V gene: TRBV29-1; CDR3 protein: CSVEEGLTPKNIQYF; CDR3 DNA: TGCAGCGTTGAAGAGGGTCTGACCCCCAAAAACATTCAGTACTTC
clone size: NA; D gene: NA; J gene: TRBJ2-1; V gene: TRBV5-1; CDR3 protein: CASSLARLAGYNEQFF; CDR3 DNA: TGCGCCAGCAGCTTGGCCCGCCTAGCAGGCTACAATGAGCAGTTCTTC
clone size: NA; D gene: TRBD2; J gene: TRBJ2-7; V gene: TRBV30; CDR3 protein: CAWSPTSGPHEQYF; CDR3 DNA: TGTGCCTGGAGCCCCACTAGCGGGCCCCACGAGCAGTACTTC
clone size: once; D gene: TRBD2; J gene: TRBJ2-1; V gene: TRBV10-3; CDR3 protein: CAISETSGRTSYNEQFF; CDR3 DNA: TGTGCCATCAGTGAGACTAGCGGGCGTACCTCCTACAATGAGCAGTTCTTC
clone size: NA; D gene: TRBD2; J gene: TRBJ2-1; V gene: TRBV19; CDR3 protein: CASSIQGLAGAHSYNEQFF; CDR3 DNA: TGTGCCAGTAGTATTCAGGGCCTAGCGGGAGCGCACTCCTACAATGAGCAGTTCTTC
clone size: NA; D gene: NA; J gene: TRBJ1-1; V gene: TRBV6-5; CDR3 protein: CASSSARQVNTEAFF; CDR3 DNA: TGTGCCAGCAGTTCGGCGAGGCAGGTGAACACTGAAGCTTTCTTT
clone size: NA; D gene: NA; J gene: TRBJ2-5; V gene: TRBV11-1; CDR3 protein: CASSFNSRAEGQYF; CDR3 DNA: TGTGCCAGCAGCTTCAACTCTCGGGCCGAGGGCCAGTACTTC
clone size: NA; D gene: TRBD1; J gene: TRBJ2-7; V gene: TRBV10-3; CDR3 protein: CAIRPGQGADEQYF; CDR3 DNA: TGTGCCATCAGGCCGGGACAGGGGGCGGACGAGCAGTACTTC
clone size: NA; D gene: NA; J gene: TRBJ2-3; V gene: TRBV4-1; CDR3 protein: CASSQVTDTQYF; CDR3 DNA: TGCGCCAGCAGCCAAGTTACAGATACGCAGTATTTT
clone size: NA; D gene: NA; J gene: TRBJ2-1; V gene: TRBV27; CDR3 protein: CASSLNINEQFF; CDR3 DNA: TGTGCCAGCAGTTTAAACATCAATGAGCAGTTCTTC
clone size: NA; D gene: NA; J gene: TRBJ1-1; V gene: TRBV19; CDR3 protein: CASRRWEGTEAFF; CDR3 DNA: TGTGCCAGCCGCCGGTGGGAGGGCACTGAAGCTTTCTTT
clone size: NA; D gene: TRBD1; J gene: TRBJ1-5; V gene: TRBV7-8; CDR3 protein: CASSTGTGGSWGQPQHF; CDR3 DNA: TGTGCCAGCAGCACCGGGACAGGGGGCTCTTGGGGACAGCCCCAGCATTTT
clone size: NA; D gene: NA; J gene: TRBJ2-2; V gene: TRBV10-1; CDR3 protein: CASSDYRENPNTGELFF; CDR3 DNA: TGCGCCAGCAGTGATTACCGGGAGAATCCTAACACCGGGGAGCTGTTTTTT
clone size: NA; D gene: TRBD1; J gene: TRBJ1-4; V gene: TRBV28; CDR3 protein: CASRPDRANEKLFF; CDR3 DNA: TGTGCCAGCAGACCTGACAGGGCTAATGAAAAACTGTTTTTT
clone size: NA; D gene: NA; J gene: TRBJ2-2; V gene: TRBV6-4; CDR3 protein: CASSYGANTGELFF; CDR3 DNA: TGTGCCAGCAGTTATGGTGCGAACACCGGGGAGCTGTTTTTT
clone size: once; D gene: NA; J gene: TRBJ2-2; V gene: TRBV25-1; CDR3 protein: CASTRVGELFF; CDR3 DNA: TGTGCCAGTACGCGGGTTGGGGAGCTGTTTTTT
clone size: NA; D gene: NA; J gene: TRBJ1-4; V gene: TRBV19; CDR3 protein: CASSTEWGELFF; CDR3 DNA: TGTGCCAGTAGTACGGAATGGGGGGAACTGTTTTTT
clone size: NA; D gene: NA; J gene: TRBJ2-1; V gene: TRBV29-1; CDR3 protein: CSVSGYWSSYNEQFF; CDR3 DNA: TGCAGCGTTAGCGGATACTGGAGCTCCTACAATGAGCAGTTCTTC
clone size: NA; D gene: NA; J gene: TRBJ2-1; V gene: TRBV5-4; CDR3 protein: CASSLRGEYNEQFF; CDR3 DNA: TGTGCCAGCAGCTTGCGGGGAGAGTACAATGAGCAGTTCTTC